This TCR beta chain was captured by sequencing in a study of blood T cell repertoires in COVID-19. About the study: The United States, Italy and Spain provided the acute and convalescent COVID-19 samples. T cells, B-cell-depleted T cells, or PBMCs provided the cDNA or gDNA that served as material.

V was trimmed by 7 bases and J by 6 bases, leaving 11 bases between them. CDR1 GTSNPN and CDR2 SVGIG come from the germline V gene (reference sequence). The CDR3 sequence is 11 residues long. In the original processing: Amplification of reference gene primers was used by the study to estimate nucleated cell counts. The protocol was immunoSEQ multiplex PCR, while the TCRdb copy is restricted to in-frame clones and leaves out a portion. V, J and clone size reflect that table, while D and trimming were determined from the DNA. In the table there are hundreds of thousands of clones, around 89% of which are singletons.

The clonotype was recovered from a woman aged 30 to 39 with acute or convalescent COVID-19. Sequenced sample: peripheral blood. The rearrangement joins TRBV30 to TRBJ2-3, with D perhaps TRBD2 (6 bases). The CDR3 DNA follows: TGTGCCTCTGATGGGGGGGATACGCAGTATTTT. Protein product: CASDGGDTQYF.